The 17 T cell receptor beta chains below all came from one sample that was sequenced in a study of cytomegalovirus exposure and HLA in healthy donors. Clones were sequenced by immunoSEQ multiplex PCR, and TCRdb holds only the in-frame ones, with some missing. The table records 100,000 or so clones, more than 75% of them present only once. The sample taken for sequencing was PBMCs. These receptors came from a man aged 18 to 30 in good health and CMV-seropositive.

V is TRBV6-5 and J is TRBJ2-5; D ambiguous. Germline lookup yields CDR1 MNHEY and CDR2 SVGAGI. Trimming pared 4 bases from V and 7 bases from J, leaving 7 bases between. This CDR3 is 11 amino acids long. The CDR3: CASSSSGTQYF. The CDR3 region has the DNA TGTGCCAGCAGTTCGTCAGGGACCCAGTACTTC.

This chain links TRBV9 with TRBJ2-1; TRBD2 is a possible D gene (6 bases). Germline CDR1 and CDR2: SGDLS and YYNGEE. With 4 bases removed from V and 0 bases from J, the gap between germline ends came to 17 bases. The CDR3 is 17 amino acids. CDR3 protein: CASSPPPGLRSYNEQFF. Written as DNA, the CDR3 is TGTGCCAGCAGCCCACCGCCGGGACTTCGCTCCTACAATGAGCAGTTCTTC.

This sequence joins TRBV7-9 and TRBJ2-1; 8 positions match TRBD2. The CDR3 has 16 residues. The ends lost 4 bases at V and 6 bases at J; junction bases unmatched: 11. The germline V gene has CDR1 SEHNR and CDR2 FQNEAQ (reference sequence). The DNA for the CDR3 is TGTGCCAGCAGCTCCCAAGCGGGAGAAGTTACCAATGAGCAGTTCTTC. Translating it yields CASSSQAGEVTNEQFF.

The sample holds one count of this clone. The CDR3 protein is CASSLVQRDTQYF. The CDR3 coding sequence is TGTGCCAGCAGCTTAGTTCAGAGGGATACGCAGTATTTT. The chain combines TRBV7-8 with TRBJ2-3; no clear D gene. V was shortened by 1 base and J by 6 bases, with 8 bases between the two germline ends. The V gene's germline CDR1 is SGHVS and CDR2 FQNEAQ. There are 13 residues in the CDR3.

This clone was picked up one time. V usage is TRBV15 and J usage is TRBJ2-3, with 9 bases fitting TRBD2. The CDR3 has 16 residues. V lost 4 bases and J lost 0; bases outside the gene matches: 5. Germline assignment: CDR1 LNHNV and CDR2 YYDKDF (reference sequence). This chain's CDR3 is CATSTRTSGSTDTQYF. In DNA, the CDR3 is TGTGCCACCAGCACCCGCACTAGCGGGAGCACAGATACGCAGTATTTT.

The chain combines TRBV5-1 with TRBJ2-7, with 9 bases matching TRBD1. Germline CDR1 SGHRS, CDR2 YFSETQ. J was trimmed by 2 bases and V by 4 bases; bases with no gene match: 7. This CDR3 region has 15 residues. The CDR3 sequence is CASSEGTGRTYEQYF. As DNA, the CDR3 is TGCGCCAGCAGCGAGGGGACAGGGAGGACCTACGAGCAGTACTTC.

Only a few counts were recorded for this clone. This chain uses TRBV10-2 with TRBJ1-2; 9 bases align to TRBD1. CDR3 size: 12 residues. V was clipped by 5 bases and J by 8 bases; unmatched bases: 3. Per the germline V gene, CDR1 is WSHSY and CDR2 is SAAADI. CDR3 DNA sequence: TGCGCCAGCAGTCAACAGGGGGCGGGCTACACCTTC. This encodes CASSQQGAGYTF.

Turning to this clone: The junction does not match germline at one end; this may be a read error. The chain recombines TRBV4-3 with TRBJ2-6; 8 bases fit TRBD1. Germline loops: CDR1 LGHNA, CDR2 YSLEER. The CDR3 is 17 residues long. The CDR3 region is CASSQTLGQDPSKVLTF. The DNA of the CDR3 is TGCGCCAGCAGCCAGACATTGGGACAGGACCCTTCCAAAGTCCTGACTTTC.

J is TRBJ1-4 and V is TRBV29-1; the D gene is possibly TRBD1 (6 bases). The CDR3 loop spans 14 amino acids. CDR1 is SQVTM, CDR2 ANQGSEA, per germline. The V end was cut by 5 bases, the J end by 0 bases, with 10 bases between. CDR3 residues: CSVQGKTTNEKLFF. The CDR3 nucleotides are TGCAGCGTTCAGGGGAAAACAACTAATGAAAAACTGTTTTTT.

V gene TRBV6-6 combines with J gene TRBJ2-5; 9 bases line up with TRBD1. Germline CDR1 is MNHNY and CDR2 is SVGAGI (reference sequence). The CDR3 is made up of 15 amino acids. V lost 10 bases, J lost 3 bases, and 12 bases stayed unmatched. The CDR3 DNA sequence: TGTGCCACCCGCGCCGGGAGGACAGGGGAAGAGACCCAGTACTTC. Its translation: CATRAGRTGEETQYF.

V gene TRBV10-3 combines with J gene TRBJ2-7; 7 nucleotides agree with TRBD1. Germline CDR1 ENHRY, CDR2 SYGVKD. The CDR3 consists of 15 residues. V lost 4 bases to trimming and J lost 0 bases; unmatched junction nucleotides: 6. The CDR3 protein is CAISGPTGSSYEQYF. The CDR3 DNA reads as TGTGCCATCAGTGGGCCGACAGGGAGCTCCTACGAGCAGTACTTC.

This chain links TRBV2 with TRBJ2-2, with TRBD1 identical over 7 bases. The junction had 4 bases not matched to a gene; V was cut back by 6 bases and J by 3 bases. This CDR3 is built from 14 residues. The germline V gene has CDR1 SNHLY and CDR2 FYNNEI. CDR3 coding DNA: TGTGCCAGCAGGGGACAGCGAGACACCGGGGAGCTGTTTTTT. This gives the protein CASRGQRDTGELFF.

The chain has TRBV27 and TRBJ2-6; 10 nucleotides line up with TRBD1. The CDR3 is made up of 17 amino acids. J was trimmed by 0 bases and V by 3 bases; bases with no gene match: 2. The V gene's germline CDR1 is MNHEY and CDR2 SMNVEV (reference sequence). As DNA, the CDR3 is TGTGCCAGCAGTTTCGGGACAGGGGACTCTGGGGCCAACGTCCTGACTTTC. Amino acids: CASSFGTGDSGANVLTF.

This clone was detected only a few times. The J gene is TRBJ1-2, the V gene TRBV7-9; maybe TRBD1 (6 bases). In germline, CDR1 is SEHNR, CDR2 FQNEAQ (reference sequence). This CDR3 comprises 13 residues. With 5 bases removed from V and 7 bases from J, the gap between germline ends came to 14 bases. CDR3 sequence: CASSPRQAGGYTF. The CDR3 DNA sequence: TGTGCCAGCAGCCCTAGACAGGCTGGTGGCTACACCTTC. Looking up the rest from reference TRBV7-9 and TRBJ1-2 gives the full variable domain: DTGVSQNPRHKITKRGQNVTFRCDPISEHNRLYWYRQTLGQGPEFLTYFQNEAQLEKSRLLSDRFSAERPKGSFSTLEIQRTEQGDSAMYLCASSPRQAGGYTFGSGTRLTVV.

The chain employs TRBV28 and TRBJ1-4; no definite D call. CDR3 length: 16 amino acids. From germline, CDR1 is MDHEN and CDR2 SYDVKM. V was trimmed by 6 bases and J by 8 bases, leaving 22 bases between them. CDR3 DNA: TGTGCCAGCAGCAGCGCGGGGTGGGTATTAGGGGAAAAACTGTTTTTT. Its translation is CASSSAGWVLGEKLFF.

The rearrangement links TRBV9 to TRBJ2-7; no definite D call. Deletions cut 0 bases from V and 1 base from J, with 8 bases between. CDR1 is SGDLS, CDR2 YYNGEE, per germline. The CDR3 loop spans 14 amino acids. The CDR3 DNA follows: TGTGCCAGCAGCGTAGGGGCCAATTCCTACGAGCAGTACTTC. As protein: CASSVGANSYEQYF.

V gene TRBV19 combines with J gene TRBJ1-4; 8 nucleotides match TRBD1. CDR1 and CDR2 from the germline V gene are LNHDA and SQIVND (reference sequence). The CDR3 totals 12 residues. V shed 9 bases and J 5 bases; nucleotides not matched to a gene: 2. DNA for the CDR3: TGTGCCAGCCGACAGGGGAATGAAAAACTGTTTTTT. This translates into CASRQGNEKLFF.